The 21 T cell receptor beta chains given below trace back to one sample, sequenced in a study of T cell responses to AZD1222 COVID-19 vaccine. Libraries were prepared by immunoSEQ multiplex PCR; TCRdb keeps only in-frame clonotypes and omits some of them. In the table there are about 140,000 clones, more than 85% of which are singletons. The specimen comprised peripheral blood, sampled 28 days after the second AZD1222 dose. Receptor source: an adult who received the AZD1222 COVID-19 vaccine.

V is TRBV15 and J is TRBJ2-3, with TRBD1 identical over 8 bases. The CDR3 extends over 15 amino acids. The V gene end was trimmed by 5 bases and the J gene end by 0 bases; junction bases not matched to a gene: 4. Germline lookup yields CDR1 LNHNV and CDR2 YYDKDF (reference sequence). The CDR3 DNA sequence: TGTGCCACCAGCGGCAGGGGGCAAAGCACAGATACGCAGTATTTT. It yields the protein CATSGRGQSTDTQYF.

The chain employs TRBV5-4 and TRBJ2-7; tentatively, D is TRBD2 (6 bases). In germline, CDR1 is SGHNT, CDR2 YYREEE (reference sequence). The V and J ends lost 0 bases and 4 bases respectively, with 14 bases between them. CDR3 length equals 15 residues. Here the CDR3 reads CASSLAGDGPYEQYF. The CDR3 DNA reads TGTGCCAGCAGCTTGGCGGGAGACGGGCCTTACGAGCAGTACTTC.

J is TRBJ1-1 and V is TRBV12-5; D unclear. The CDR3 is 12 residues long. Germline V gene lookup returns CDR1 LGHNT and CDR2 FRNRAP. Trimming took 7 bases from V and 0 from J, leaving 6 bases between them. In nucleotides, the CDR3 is TGTGCTAGTGCGTGGATGAACACTGAAGCTTTCTTT. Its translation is CASAWMNTEAFF.

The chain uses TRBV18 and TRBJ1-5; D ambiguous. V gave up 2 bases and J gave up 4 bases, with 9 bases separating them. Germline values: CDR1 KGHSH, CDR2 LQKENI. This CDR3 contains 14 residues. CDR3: CASSPDRLNQPQHF. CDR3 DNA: TGTGCCAGCTCACCAGACCGGCTAAATCAGCCCCAGCATTTT.

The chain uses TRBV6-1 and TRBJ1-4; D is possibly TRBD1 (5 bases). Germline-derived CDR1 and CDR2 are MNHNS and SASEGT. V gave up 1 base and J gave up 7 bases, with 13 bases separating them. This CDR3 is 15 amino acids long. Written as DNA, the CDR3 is TGTGCCAGCAGTGAAGGTTGGGGACGAGGTGAAAAACTGTTTTTT. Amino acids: CASSEGWGRGEKLFF.

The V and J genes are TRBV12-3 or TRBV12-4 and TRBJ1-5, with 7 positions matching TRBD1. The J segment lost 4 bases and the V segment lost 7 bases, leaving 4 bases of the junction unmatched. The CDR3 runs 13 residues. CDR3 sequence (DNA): TGTGCCAGCACCCCAGGGGGAAATCAGCCCCAGCATTTT. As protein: CASTPGGNQPQHF.

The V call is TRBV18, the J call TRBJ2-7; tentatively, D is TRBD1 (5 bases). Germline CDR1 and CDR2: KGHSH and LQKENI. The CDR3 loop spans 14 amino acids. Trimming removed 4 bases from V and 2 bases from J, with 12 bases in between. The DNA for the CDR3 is TGTGCCAGCTCACAGGACATTCTGACCTACGAGCAGTACTTC. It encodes CASSQDILTYEQYF.

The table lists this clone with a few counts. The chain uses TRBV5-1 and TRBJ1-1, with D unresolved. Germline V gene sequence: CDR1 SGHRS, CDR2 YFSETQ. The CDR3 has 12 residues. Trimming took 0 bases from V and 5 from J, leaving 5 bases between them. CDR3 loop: CASSLERTEAFF. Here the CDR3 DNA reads TGCGCCAGCAGCTTGGAGCGGACTGAAGCTTTCTTT.

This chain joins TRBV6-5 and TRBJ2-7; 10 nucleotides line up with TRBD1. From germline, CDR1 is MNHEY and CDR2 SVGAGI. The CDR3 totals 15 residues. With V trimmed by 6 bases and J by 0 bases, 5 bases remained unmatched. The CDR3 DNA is TGTGCCAGCAGCTCTTGGACAGGGGGCTCCTACGAGCAGTACTTC. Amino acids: CASSSWTGGSYEQYF.

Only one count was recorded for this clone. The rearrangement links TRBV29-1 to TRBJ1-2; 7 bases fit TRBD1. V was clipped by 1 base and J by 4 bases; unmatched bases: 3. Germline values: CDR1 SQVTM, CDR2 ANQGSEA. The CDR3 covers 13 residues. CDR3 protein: CSVEGTGAYGYTF. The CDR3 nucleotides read TGCAGCGTTGAAGGAACAGGGGCCTATGGCTACACCTTC.

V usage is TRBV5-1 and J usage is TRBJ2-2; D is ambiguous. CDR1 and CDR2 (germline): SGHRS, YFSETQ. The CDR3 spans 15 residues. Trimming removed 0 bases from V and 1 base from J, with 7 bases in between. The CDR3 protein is CASSLDFLNTGELFF. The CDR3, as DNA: TGCGCCAGCAGCTTGGACTTCTTGAACACCGGGGAGCTGTTTTTT. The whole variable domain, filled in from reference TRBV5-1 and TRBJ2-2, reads KAGVTQTPRYLIKTRGQQVTLSCSPISGHRSVSWYQQTPGQGLQFLFEYFSETQRNKGNFPGRFSGRQFSNSRSEMNVSTLELGDSALYLCASSLDFLNTGELFFGEGSRLTVL.

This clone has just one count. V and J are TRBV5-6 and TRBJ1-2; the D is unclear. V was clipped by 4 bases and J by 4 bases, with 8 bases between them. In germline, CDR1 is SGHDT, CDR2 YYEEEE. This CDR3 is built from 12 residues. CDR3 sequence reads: CASSPWSYGYTF. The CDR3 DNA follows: TGTGCCAGCAGCCCCTGGTCCTATGGCTACACCTTC. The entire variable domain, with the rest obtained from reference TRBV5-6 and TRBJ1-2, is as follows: DAGVTQSPTHLIKTRGQQVTLRCSPKSGHDTVSWYQQALGQGPQFIFQYYEEEERQRGNFPDRFSGHQFPNYSSELNVNALLLGDSALYLCASSPWSYGYTFGSGTRLTVV.

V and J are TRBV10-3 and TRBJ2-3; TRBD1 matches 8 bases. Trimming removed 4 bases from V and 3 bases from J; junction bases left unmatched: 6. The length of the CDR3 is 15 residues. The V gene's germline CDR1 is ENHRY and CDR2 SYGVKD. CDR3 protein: CAISGSGGHTDTQYF. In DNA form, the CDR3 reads TGTGCCATCAGTGGTTCAGGGGGCCATACAGATACGCAGTATTTT.

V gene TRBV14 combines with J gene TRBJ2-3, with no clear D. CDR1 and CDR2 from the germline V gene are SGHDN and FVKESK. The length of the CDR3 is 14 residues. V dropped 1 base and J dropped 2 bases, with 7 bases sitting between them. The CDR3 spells CASSQVSITDTQYF. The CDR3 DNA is TGTGCCAGCAGCCAAGTGTCCATCACAGATACGCAGTATTTT.

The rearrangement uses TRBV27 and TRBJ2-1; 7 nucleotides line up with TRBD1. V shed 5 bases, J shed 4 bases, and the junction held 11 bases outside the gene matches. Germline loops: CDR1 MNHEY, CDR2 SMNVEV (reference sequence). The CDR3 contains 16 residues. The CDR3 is CASSGHRGPLYNEQFF. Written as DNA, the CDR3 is TGTGCCAGCAGTGGGCACAGGGGACCACTATACAATGAGCAGTTCTTC.

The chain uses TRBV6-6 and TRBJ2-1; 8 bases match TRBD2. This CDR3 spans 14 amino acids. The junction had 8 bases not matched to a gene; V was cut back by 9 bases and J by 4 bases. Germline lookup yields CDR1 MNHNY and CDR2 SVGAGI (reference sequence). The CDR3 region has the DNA TGTGCCAGTGGGTCGGGGGGGGCGTACAATGAGCAGTTCTTC. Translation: CASGSGGAYNEQFF.

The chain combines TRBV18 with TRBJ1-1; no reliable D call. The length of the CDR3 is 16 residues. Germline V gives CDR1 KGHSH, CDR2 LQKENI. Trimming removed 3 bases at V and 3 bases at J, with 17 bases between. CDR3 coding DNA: TGTGCCAGCTCACCGCGTAGCGGGTCCCGAGACACTGAAGCTTTCTTT. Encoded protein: CASSPRSGSRDTEAFF. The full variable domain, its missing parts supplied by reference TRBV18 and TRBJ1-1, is NAGVMQNPRHLVRRRGQEARLRCSPMKGHSHVYWYRQLPEEGLKFMVYLQKENIIDESGMPKERFSAEFPKEGPSILRIQQVVRGDSAAYFCASSPRSGSRDTEAFFGQGTRLTVV.

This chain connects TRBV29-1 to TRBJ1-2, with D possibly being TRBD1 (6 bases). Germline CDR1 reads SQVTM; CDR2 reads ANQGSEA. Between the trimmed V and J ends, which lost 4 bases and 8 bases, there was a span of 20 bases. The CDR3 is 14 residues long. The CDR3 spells CSVVAGQGNLGYTF. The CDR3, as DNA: TGCAGCGTTGTTGCGGGCCAGGGGAATCTGGGCTACACCTTC.

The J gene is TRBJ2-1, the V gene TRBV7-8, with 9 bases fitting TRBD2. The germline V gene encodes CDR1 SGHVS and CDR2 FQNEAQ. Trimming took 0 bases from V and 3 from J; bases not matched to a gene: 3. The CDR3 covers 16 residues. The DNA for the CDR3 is TGTGCCAGCAGCTTAGCTCCACTAGCGGGCTACAATGAGCAGTTCTTC. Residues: CASSLAPLAGYNEQFF.

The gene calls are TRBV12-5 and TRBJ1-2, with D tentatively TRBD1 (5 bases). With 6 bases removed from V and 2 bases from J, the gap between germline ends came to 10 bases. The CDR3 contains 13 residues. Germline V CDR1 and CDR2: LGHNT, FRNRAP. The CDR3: CASGLGGNYGYTF. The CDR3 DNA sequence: TGTGCTAGTGGCCTGGGGGGGAACTATGGCTACACCTTC.

The CDR3, as DNA: TGTGCCAGCAGCGTAATTGGGTTCGGGGAGCTGTTTTTT. Protein sequence: CASSVIGFGELFF. The chain has TRBV9 and TRBJ2-2; D unresolved. CDR3 length: 13 residues. V was trimmed by 1 base and J by 7 bases, leaving 8 bases between them. Germline values: CDR1 SGDLS, CDR2 YYNGEE.